This T cell receptor beta chain comes out of a study of T cell responses to AZD1222 COVID-19 vaccine. TCRdb's copy holds only in-frame clones and misses some; the assay was immunoSEQ multiplex PCR. Of approximately 50,000 clones in the sample, 80% were seen once. The germline gives CDR1 ENHRY, CDR2 SYGVKD. CDR3 length: 12 amino acids. Trimming at V came to 6 bases and at J to 6 bases, leaving 2 bases not matched to a gene. The receptor was derived from an adult who received the AZD1222 COVID-19 vaccine. V gene TRBV10-3 combines with J gene TRBJ1-2; 9 bases are shared with TRBD1. The sample consisted of peripheral blood, taken 28 days after the second AZD1222 dose. The CDR3 region is CAISRTGDGYTF. The CDR3 nucleotides read TGTGCCATCAGCCGGACAGGGGATGGCTACACCTTC.